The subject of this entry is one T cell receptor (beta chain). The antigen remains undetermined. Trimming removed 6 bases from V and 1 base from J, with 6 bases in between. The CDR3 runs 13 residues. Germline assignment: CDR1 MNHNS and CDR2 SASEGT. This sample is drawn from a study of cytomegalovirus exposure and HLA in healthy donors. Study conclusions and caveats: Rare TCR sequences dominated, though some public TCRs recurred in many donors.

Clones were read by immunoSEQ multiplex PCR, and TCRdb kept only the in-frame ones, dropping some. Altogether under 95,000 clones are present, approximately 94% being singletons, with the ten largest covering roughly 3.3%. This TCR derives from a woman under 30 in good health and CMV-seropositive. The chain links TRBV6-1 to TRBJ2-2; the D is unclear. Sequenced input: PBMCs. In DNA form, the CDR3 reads TGTGCCAGCAGGGCGGAGAACACCGGGGAGCTGTTTTTT. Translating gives CASRAENTGELFF.